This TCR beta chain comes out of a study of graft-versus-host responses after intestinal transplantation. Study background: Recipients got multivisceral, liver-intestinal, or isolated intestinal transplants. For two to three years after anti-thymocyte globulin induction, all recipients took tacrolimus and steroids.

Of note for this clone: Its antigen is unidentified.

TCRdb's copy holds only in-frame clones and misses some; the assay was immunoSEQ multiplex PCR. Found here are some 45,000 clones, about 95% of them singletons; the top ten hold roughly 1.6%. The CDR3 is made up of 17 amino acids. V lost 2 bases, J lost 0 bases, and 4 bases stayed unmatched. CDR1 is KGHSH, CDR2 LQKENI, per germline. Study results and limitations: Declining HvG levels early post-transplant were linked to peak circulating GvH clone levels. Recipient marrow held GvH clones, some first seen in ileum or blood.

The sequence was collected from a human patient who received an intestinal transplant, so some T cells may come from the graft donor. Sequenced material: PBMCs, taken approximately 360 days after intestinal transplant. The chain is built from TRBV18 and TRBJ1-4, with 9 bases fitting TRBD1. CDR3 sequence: CASSPGTGMSTNEKLFF. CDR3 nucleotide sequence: TGTGCCAGCTCACCAGGGACAGGGATGTCAACTAATGAAAAACTGTTTTTT.